The sample holds many counts of the clone carrying this T cell receptor (beta chain). Its antigen is not known. One end of the junction does not line up with germline, which may come from a read error. This sample was taken from a study of blood T cells in healthy people across ages. Notes on the study in general: Possibly, changes in expanded clonotypes were confounded because donor CMV status was unknown.

Sample-barcoded 5' priming and a J-beta primer mix drove a second PCR of roughly 6 to 12 cycles. TCRdb itself ran the 5' RACE reads through MiXCR, one entry per CDR3 protein. This sample has about 1,800,000 distinct CDR3 sequences, with 28% found just once. The source of this sequence is a woman aged 25 to 39 in good health. The sample taken for sequencing was blood.

The CDR3, as DNA: TGTGCCAGCAGCTCTAGCACAGATACGCAGTATTTT. Amino acids: CASSSSTDTQYF. V and J are TRBV5-1 and TRBJ2-3; D not resolved. This CDR3 has 12 residues. Germline CDR1 and CDR2: SGHRS and YFSETQ. Full variable domain (outside the CDR3, taken from reference TRBV5-1 and TRBJ2-3): KAGVTQTPRYLIKTRGQQVTLSCSPISGHRSVSWYQQTPGQGLQFLFEYFSETQRNKGNFPGRFSGRQFSNSRSEMNVSTLELGDSALYLCASSSSTDTQYFGPGTRLTVL.